Sequencing of this T cell receptor beta chain was carried out in a study of sequential checkpoint blockade in melanoma. Treatment reported: randomized to nivolumab then ipilimumab (arm A) or the reverse (arm B). Sequencing was performed with immunoSEQ multiplex PCR; in TCRdb, only in-frame clones are kept and a portion is missing. The sample has some 19,000 clones; around 74% are singletons. Germline assignment: CDR1 SGHDT and CDR2 YYEEEE. CDR3 size: 13 residues. The gene calls are TRBV5-6 and TRBJ2-5, with D possibly being TRBD1 or TRBD2 (5 bases each). The J call may be in error: the DNA end matches TRBJ2-7 better. The input for sequencing was CD8+ T cells sorted from blood (inferred from file names), taken from a patient given nivolumab and ipilimumab in sequence. The source of this sequence is a human donor with melanoma. As DNA, the CDR3 is TGTGCCAGCAGCCATGGCGCTGGGGGCGAGCAGTACTTC. Protein product: CASSHGAGGEQYF.